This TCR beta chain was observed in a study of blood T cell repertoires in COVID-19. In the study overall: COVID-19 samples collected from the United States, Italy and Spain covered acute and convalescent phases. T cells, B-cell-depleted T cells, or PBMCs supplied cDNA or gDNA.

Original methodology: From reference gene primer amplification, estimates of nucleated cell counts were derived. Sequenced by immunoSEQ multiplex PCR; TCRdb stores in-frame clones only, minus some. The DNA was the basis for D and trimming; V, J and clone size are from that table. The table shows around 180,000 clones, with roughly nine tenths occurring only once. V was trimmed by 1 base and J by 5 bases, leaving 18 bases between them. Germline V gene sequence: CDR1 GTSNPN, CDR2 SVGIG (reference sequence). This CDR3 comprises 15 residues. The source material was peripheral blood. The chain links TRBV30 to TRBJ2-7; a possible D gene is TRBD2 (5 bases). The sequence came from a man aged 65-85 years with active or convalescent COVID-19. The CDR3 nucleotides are TGTGCCTGGAGTGCCCCGCGGCTAGCAGTCCACGAGCAGTACTTC. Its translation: CAWSAPRLAVHEQYF.